This T cell receptor (beta chain) emerged from a study of blood T cells in healthy people across ages. Sample donors were healthy Caucasian individuals that came from Russia, aged roughly 6 to 100. Using a J-beta primer mix together with a sample-barcoded 5' primer, a second PCR was run for about 7 to 12 cycles. TCRdb redid the calling of the 5' RACE reads with MiXCR, one entry per CDR3 protein. The sample contains 1.5 million to 2 million distinct CDR3 sequences, roughly 50% of which appear only once. The CDR3 contains 18 residues. Germline trimming cut 7 bases from V and 4 bases from J; bases unmatched to any gene: 17. CDR1 MDHEN and CDR2 SYDVKM come from the germline V gene.

The chain is built from TRBV28 and TRBJ2-3; 10 bases map to TRBD2. This TCR came from a middle-aged woman in good health. Source material: blood. CDR3 coding DNA: TGTGCCAGCACCGAAGGGGTCCTAGCGGGGGACGAAGCAGATACGCAGTATTTT. It yields the protein CASTEGVLAGDEADTQYF.